The 13 T cell receptor beta chains presented below share a single source sample, sequenced in a study of T cell responses to AZD1222 COVID-19 vaccine. Some clones are missing from TCRdb's copy, which holds only in-frame ones; the method was immunoSEQ multiplex PCR. There are fewer than 50,000 clones in the sample; about 74% occur only once, and 6% to 7% lies in the top ten. The sequencing used peripheral blood, collected on day 0 of AZD1222 vaccination. The receptors here all came from an adult in good health.

This clone appeared once. The V and J genes are TRBV4-1 and TRBJ2-1; 8 nucleotides match TRBD2. The CDR3 has 15 amino acids. V lost 1 base and J lost 7; bases outside the gene matches: 6. Germline V gene data show CDR1 as MGHRA and CDR2 as YSYEKL. The CDR3 DNA reads as TGCGCCAGCAGCCAAGTCGCGACTAGCGTGAATGAGCAGTTCTTC. It encodes CASSQVATSVNEQFF.

This chain connects TRBV28 to TRBJ1-3, with D possibly TRBD1 on 5 matching bases. Looked up from germline, CDR1 is MDHEN and CDR2 is SYDVKM. The CDR3 is 15 amino acids. Trimming removed 5 bases at V and 2 bases at J, with 13 bases between. CDR3 loop: CASSPGRDPGNTIYF. The CDR3 region has the DNA TGTGCCAGCAGTCCCGGCAGGGATCCTGGAAACACCATATATTTT.

The rearrangement joins TRBV7-3 to TRBJ2-1; D is perhaps TRBD1 (6 bases). There are 15 residues in the CDR3. V was cut by 2 bases and J by 3 bases, with 11 bases left in between. Germline V lookup: CDR1 SGHTA, CDR2 FQGTGA. The chain's CDR3 is CASSLVQGYYNEQFF. The CDR3 bases are TGTGCCAGCAGCTTAGTACAGGGCTACTACAATGAGCAGTTCTTC.

V and J are TRBV28 and TRBJ1-5, with D tentatively TRBD1 (6 bases). Per germline, CDR1 MDHEN and CDR2 SYDVKM. The length of the CDR3 is 13 residues. Trimming pared 5 bases from V and 6 bases from J, leaving 11 bases between. The CDR3 spells CASSPPRGQPQHF. The CDR3 nucleotides read TGTGCCAGCAGTCCCCCCAGGGGTCAGCCCCAGCATTTT.

In DNA form, the CDR3 reads TGTGCCAGTATCCTATCGAGGGGCAGGATGAACACTGAAGCTTTCTTT. This gives the protein CASILSRGRMNTEAFF. The chain recombines TRBV19 with TRBJ1-1; D might be TRBD1 (5 bases). Germline values: CDR1 LNHDA, CDR2 SQIVND (reference sequence). V was cut by 7 bases and J by 0 bases, with 18 bases left in between. The CDR3 consists of 16 residues.

V gene TRBV5-1 combines with J gene TRBJ2-2; possibly TRBD1 for D (5 bases). Between the trimmed V and J ends, which lost 2 bases and 6 bases, there was a span of 8 bases. The CDR3 is 13 amino acids. CDR1 is SGHRS, CDR2 YFSETQ, per germline. CDR3 amino acids: CASSFWGSGELFF. CDR3 sequence (DNA): TGCGCCAGCAGCTTTTGGGGCTCCGGGGAGCTGTTTTTT.

J is TRBJ2-5 and V is TRBV13; no definite D call. The CDR3 consists of 15 residues. V dropped 6 bases and J dropped 4 bases, with 18 bases sitting between them. Per germline, CDR1 PRHDT and CDR2 FYEKMQ (reference sequence). The CDR3 bases are TGTGCCAGCAGAAACAACCATGCCCTGGGAGAGACCCAGTACTTC. It specifies CASRNNHALGETQYF.

This clone showed up just a few times. The CDR3: CASSRRETFQETQYF. The CDR3 DNA sequence: TGTGCCAGCAGCCGTAGGGAGACATTCCAAGAGACCCAGTACTTC. The chain couples TRBV7-8 to TRBJ2-5, with D possibly matching TRBD2 (5 bases). V gave up 5 bases and J gave up 1 base, with 14 bases separating them. CDR3 size: 15 residues. CDR1 SGHVS and CDR2 FQNEAQ come from the germline V gene.

The chain carries TRBV19 and TRBJ1-5, with D maybe TRBD1 (6 bases). The CDR3 contains 16 residues. CDR1 and CDR2 (germline): LNHDA, SQIVND (reference sequence). Trimming shortened V by 5 bases and J by 7 bases, and 21 bases separated the two germline ends. The CDR3, as DNA: TGTGCCAGTAGTCCGAGTCTCCAGGGGAGTCGGCAGCCCCAGCATTTT. Encoded protein: CASSPSLQGSRQPQHF.

J is TRBJ1-4 and V is TRBV11-2; D gene uncertain. CDR1 SGHAT and CDR2 FQNNGV come from the germline V gene. V was shortened by 2 bases and J by 8 bases, with 3 bases between the two germline ends. The CDR3 runs 11 residues. The CDR3 sequence: CASSLYEKLFF. CDR3 nucleotides: TGTGCCAGCAGCTTATACGAAAAACTGTTTTTT.

The table lists this clone with a few counts. This chain links TRBV6-5 with TRBJ1-1; the D is unclear. Trimming shortened V by 6 bases and J by 10 bases, and 15 bases separated the two germline ends. The CDR3 has 12 residues. From germline, CDR1 is MNHEY and CDR2 SVGAGI. The CDR3 is CASRVDKDRAFF. The DNA of the CDR3 is TGTGCCAGCAGAGTAGACAAAGACCGAGCTTTCTTT.

The V gene is TRBV29-1, the J gene TRBJ2-2; D is undetermined. The CDR3 length is 13 residues. V lost 5 bases and J 0 bases, leaving 7 bases between the germline ends. Germline values: CDR1 SQVTM, CDR2 ANQGSEA. This CDR3 reads CSVLRPNTGELFF. CDR3 coding DNA: TGCAGCGTTCTCCGGCCGAACACCGGGGAGCTGTTTTTT.

This chain joins TRBV19 and TRBJ2-7, with unresolved D. The CDR3 has 14 amino acids. Germline V gives CDR1 LNHDA, CDR2 SQIVND (reference sequence). Trimming cost V 2 bases and J 0 bases, with 8 bases left between them. The CDR3 nucleotides are TGTGCCAGTAGTATACGACTCGGCTCCTACGAGCAGTACTTC. It codes for CASSIRLGSYEQYF.